This T cell receptor (beta chain) was documented in a study of CD8+ T cells in alopecia areata. Looking at the study overall: Tofacitinib was taken orally by treated patients, and the dose was 5 to 10 mg twice daily. Patients took tofacitinib for 6 to 18 months, followed by 6 drug-free months.

In its sample, this clone was seen a few times. Germline V gives CDR1 SEHNR, CDR2 FQNEAQ (reference sequence). V was trimmed by 5 bases and J by 9 bases, leaving 17 bases between them. The CDR3 has 14 amino acids. Investigators isolated RNA and reverse transcribed it into cDNA to act as the sequencing template. Repertoires were generated with immunoSEQ multiplex PCR, while TCRdb's copy carries only in-frame clones and drops some. The sample lists 90,000 to 150,000 clones, roughly two fifths occurring once. This clonotype originated in a human donor with alopecia areata. Material: CD4+ T cells sorted from blood. The rearrangement uses TRBV7-9 and TRBJ1-5; TRBD1 is a possible D gene (5 bases). CDR3 nucleotides: TGTGCCAGCAGCCCACCGGACATCTGGGCGCCCCAGCATTTT. Encoded protein: CASSPPDIWAPQHF.